One sample yielded the 12 T cell receptor delta chains listed below, sequenced in a study of gamma-delta chains in newborns, infants, children. TCRdb reanalysed the reads with CATT. Of around 9,700 delta-chain clones detected, approximately 24% appear once; the ten largest clones hold approximately 4.7%. Input material: blood. The receptors come from a child who was a newborn, infant or young child, either healthy, febrile or measles-vaccinated (not recorded which).

This clone was seen a handful of times. The CDR3 coding sequence is TGTGCCTGTGACGCCGTAGGTGGGGGATACGGAGGGCTCATCTTT. Its translation: CACDAVGGGYGGLIF. This sequence joins TRDV2 and TRDJ1, with 11 bases aligning to TRDD3. In germline, CDR1 is GEAIGNYY, CDR2 EKD. This CDR3 is built from 15 residues. V lost 3 bases, J lost 11 bases, and 13 bases stayed unmatched.

The chain is built from TRDV2 and TRDJ1; TRDD3 might be the D (7 bases). The CDR3 runs 27 residues. V lost 1 base, J lost 3 bases, and 50 bases lay in between. Germline V CDR1 and CDR2: GEAIGNYY, EKD. The CDR3 sequence: CACDTLPSYSSGDIDPTQIPYPDKLIF. The CDR3 bases are TGTGCCTGTGACACGCTGCCGTCCTACTCATCCGGGGATATCGATCCTACACAGATCCCCTACCCCGATAAACTCATCTTT.

Points on this clone: The same CDR3 is also encoded by other DNA sequences in this sample. This chain uses TRDV2 with TRDJ1; 8 bases are a match to TRDD3. CDR1 is GEAIGNYY and CDR2 is EKD in the germline V gene. J was trimmed by 0 bases and V by 7 bases; bases with no gene match: 18. This CDR3 has 18 amino acids. CDR3 nucleotide sequence: TGTGCCTGCGACGGGCTGGGGGAGAAGTCTTACAACACCGATAAACTCATCTTT. It encodes CACDGLGEKSYNTDKLIF.

This clone is termed medium-sized. Distinct nucleotide sequences in the sample also encode this CDR3. The chain combines TRDV2 with TRDJ1; 10 nucleotides agree with TRDD3. Germline lookup yields CDR1 GEAIGNYY and CDR2 EKD. This CDR3 has 16 residues. The trim removed 0 bases at V and 1 base at J, leaving 4 bases unmatched. The CDR3 here is CACDTVGGYATDKLIF. The CDR3 DNA follows: TGTGCCTGTGACACCGTCGGGGGATACGCCACCGATAAACTCATCTTT.

This clone came up once. The junction shows a germline mismatch at one end, possibly a read error. The V call is TRDV2, the J call TRDJ3; 8 nucleotides agree with TRDD3. This CDR3 comprises 19 residues. Germline CDR1 GEAIGNYY, CDR2 EKD. CDR3 amino acids: CAFDSGRGDSSWDTRKMFF. CDR3 DNA: TGTGCCTTTGACTCGGGACGGGGGGATAGCTCCTGGGACACCCGAAAGATGTTTTTC.

Comment on this clone: The junction departs from the called germline gene at one end, perhaps through a read error. This rearrangement joins TRDV1 to TRDJ1, with 10 bases identical to TRDD3. Germline V gene sequence: CDR1 TSWWSYY, CDR2 QGS. The CDR3 loop spans 20 amino acids. CDR3 in amino acids: CALGPMGPWGDTGYTDKLIF. CDR3 nucleotide sequence: TGTGCTCTTGGACCTATGGGCCCATGGGGGGATACGGGCTACACCGATAAACTAATCTTT.

The rearrangement joins TRDV2 to TRDJ1; 9 bases map to TRDD3. This CDR3 spans 19 amino acids. Germline V gene data show CDR1 as GEAIGNYY and CDR2 as EKD. V gave up 0 bases and J gave up 3 bases; unmatched junction bases: 16. The CDR3 here is CACDTAQIWGIESSDKLIF. The CDR3 region has the DNA TGTGCCTGTGACACCGCACAAATTTGGGGGATAGAAAGTTCCGATAAACTCATCTTT.

The J gene is TRDJ1, the V gene TRDV2; TRDD3 aligns across 11 bases. J was trimmed by 1 base and V by 0 bases; bases with no gene match: 30. The germline V gene has CDR1 GEAIGNYY and CDR2 EKD. CDR3 length: 25 amino acids. Written as DNA, the CDR3 is TGTGCCTGTGACACCGTAGAGCCCTACCCCCAATCTGTACTGGGGGATAAGGCCCGCACCGATAAACTCATCTTT. It is translated as CACDTVEPYPQSVLGDKARTDKLIF.

The chain uses TRDV2 and TRDJ1, with 11 bases lining up with TRDD3. Germline V CDR1 and CDR2: GEAIGNYY, EKD. CDR3 length: 17 amino acids. The V gene end was trimmed by 2 bases and the J gene end by 11 bases; junction bases not matched to a gene: 18. DNA of the CDR3: TGTGCCTGTGACATACTGGGGGATAAAAGCCCCCCCACTGCCCTCATCTTT. Amino acids: CACDILGDKSPPTALIF.

This clone was counted a few times. The J gene is TRDJ1, the V gene TRDV1; 12 bases are shared with TRDD3. The length of the CDR3 is 25 residues. CDR1 and CDR2 from the germline V gene are TSWWSYY and QGS. The V gene end was trimmed by 4 bases and the J gene end by 1 base; junction bases not matched to a gene: 31. CDR3: CALGVNPPIAGYWGILLRPTDKLIF. For the CDR3, the DNA is TGTGCTCTTGGGGTCAACCCACCTATCGCGGGGTACTGGGGGATACTACTTAGGCCCACCGATAAACTCATCTTT.

This clone ranks as large. At the DNA level, this CDR3 is encoded by other sequences in the same sample as well. The chain uses TRDV2 and TRDJ2; TRDD3 aligns across 12 bases. The CDR3 length is 19 residues. CDR1 and CDR2 from the germline V gene are GEAIGNYY and EKD. Losses at the gene ends were 3 bases for V and 0 bases for J; bases not matched to a gene: 10. The CDR3 nucleotides are TGTGCCTGTGACGAAGTACTGGGGGATACCAGTGCTTTGACAGCACAACTCTTCTTT. Its translation: CACDEVLGDTSALTAQLFF.

This clone has more than one count but fewer than ten. The chain carries TRDV2 and TRDJ3; 10 nucleotides line up with TRDD3. Germline-derived CDR1 and CDR2 are GEAIGNYY and EKD. The CDR3 spans 18 residues. Trimming removed 3 bases from V and 5 bases from J; junction bases left unmatched: 9. Written as DNA, the CDR3 is TGTGCCTGTGACGACGTACTGGGGGATCATGGGGACACCCGACAGATGTTTTTC. Translated, it gives CACDDVLGDHGDTRQMFF.